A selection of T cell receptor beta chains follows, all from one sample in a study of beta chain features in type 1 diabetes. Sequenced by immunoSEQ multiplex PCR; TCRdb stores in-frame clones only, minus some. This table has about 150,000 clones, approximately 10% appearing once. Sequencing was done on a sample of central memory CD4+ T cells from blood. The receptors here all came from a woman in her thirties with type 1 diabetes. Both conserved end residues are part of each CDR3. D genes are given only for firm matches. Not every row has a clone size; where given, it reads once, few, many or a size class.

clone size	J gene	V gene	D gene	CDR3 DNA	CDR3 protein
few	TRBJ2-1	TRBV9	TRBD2	TGTGCCAGCAGCGTAGGGCAGCGGGAGGCGTGGAATGAGCAGTTCTTC	CASSVGQREAWNEQFF
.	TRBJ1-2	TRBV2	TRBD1	TGTGCCAGCAGTTTACTTGGACAGGGTGGCTATGGCTACACCTTC	CASSLLGQGGYGYTF
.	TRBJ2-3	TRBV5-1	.	TGCGCCAGCAGCCTACAGGGAAAAGATACGCAGTATTTT	CASSLQGKDTQYF
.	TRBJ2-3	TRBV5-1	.	TGCGCCAGCAGCTTGGTAGCGTCCGCAGATACGCAGTATTTT	CASSLVASADTQYF
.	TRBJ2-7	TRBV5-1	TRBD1	TGCGCCAGCAGGGGAGGACAGGGTCCTTCCTACGAGCAGTACTTC	CASRGGQGPSYEQYF
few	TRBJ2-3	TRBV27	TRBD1	TGTGCCAGCAGTTTAGAGGGGGCAAGAGATACGCAGTATTTT	CASSLEGARDTQYF
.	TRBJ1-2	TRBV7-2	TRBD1	TGTGCCAGCAGCGCAAGACAGGGGGAGGATGGCTACACCTTC	CASSARQGEDGYTF
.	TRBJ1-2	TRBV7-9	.	TGTGCCAGCAGCTTAGAGCGGGGAAACGGCTACACCTTC	CASSLERGNGYTF
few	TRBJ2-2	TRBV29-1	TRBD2	TGCAGCGTTCCTAGCGGGAGAGCGTCCGGGGAGCTGTTTTTT	CSVPSGRASGELFF
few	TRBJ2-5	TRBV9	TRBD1	TGTGCCAGCAGCGGGTTCACAGGGGGTAAAGAGACCCAGTACTTC	CASSGFTGGKETQYF
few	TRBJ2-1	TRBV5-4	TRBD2	TGTGCCAGCAGCTTTAAACGGGAGGGGGGGAATGAGCAGTTCTTC	CASSFKREGGNEQFF
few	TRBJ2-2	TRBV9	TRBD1	TGTGCCAGCAGCACGGGACAGGGATTGGGGGGGGAGCTGTTTTTT	CASSTGQGLGGELFF
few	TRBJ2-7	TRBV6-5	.	TGTGCCAGCGAGGGTTCCTCCTACGAGCAGTACTTC	CASEGSSYEQYF
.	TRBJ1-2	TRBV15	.	TGTGCCACCAGCAGAGATAAGGGGGACTATGGCTACACCTTC	CATSRDKGDYGYTF
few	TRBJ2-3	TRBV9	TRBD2	TGTGCCAGCAGCATCACAGCGGGAGTAGGAGGAGATACGCAGTATTTT	CASSITAGVGGDTQYF
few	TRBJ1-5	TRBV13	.	TGTGCCAGCAGCTTACCAGGGGTGAACCAGCCCCAGCATTTT	CASSLPGVNQPQHF
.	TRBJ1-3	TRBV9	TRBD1	TGTGCCAGCAGCGCCCAGGGGGTCGGAAACACCATATATTTT	CASSAQGVGNTIYF
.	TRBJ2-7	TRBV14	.	TGTGCCAGCAGCCATTTAGGGGACTACGAGCAGTACTTC	CASSHLGDYEQYF
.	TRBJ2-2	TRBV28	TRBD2	TGTGCCAGCACCCCCGGACTAGCCTCCGGGGAGCTGTTTTTT	CASTPGLASGELFF
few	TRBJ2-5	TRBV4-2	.	TGTGCCAGCAGCCAAGATCGCTCCACGGGGGCCCAGTACTTC	CASSQDRSTGAQYF
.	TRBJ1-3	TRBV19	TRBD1	TGTGCCAGTAGTTTCTGGGACAGCGGAAACACCATATATTTT	CASSFWDSGNTIYF
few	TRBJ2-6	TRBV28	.	TGTGCCAGCAGTTCGCCGGGACATAGCTCTGGGGCCAACGTCCTGACTTTC	CASSSPGHSSGANVLTF
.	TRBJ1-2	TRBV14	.	TGTGCCAGCAGCCGTGTGACAGGAGATGGCTACACCTTC	CASSRVTGDGYTF
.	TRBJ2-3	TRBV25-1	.	TGTGCCAGCAACAGGGAAGATACGCAGTATTTT	CASNREDTQYF
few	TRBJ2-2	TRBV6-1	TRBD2	TGTGCCAGCCGACTAGCGGGAGGCTTTGTCGGGGAGCTGTTTTTT	CASRLAGGFVGELFF
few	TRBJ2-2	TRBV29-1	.	TGCAGCGTCGACCGGGTTGGCACCGGGGAGCTGTTTTTT	CSVDRVGTGELFF
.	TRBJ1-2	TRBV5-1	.	TGCGCCAGCAGCTCGGGACACCTAAGGGAGACCTTC	CASSSGHLRETF
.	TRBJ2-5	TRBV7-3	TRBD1	TGTGCCAGCAGCTTAACAGGACAGGCCCAGACCCAGTACTTC	CASSLTGQAQTQYF
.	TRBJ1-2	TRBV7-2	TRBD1	TGTGCCAGCAGCTCCCAGGGGGCTCGTGGCTACACCTTC	CASSSQGARGYTF
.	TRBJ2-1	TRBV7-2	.	TGTGCCAGCAGCTTGGCCCATGAGCAGTTCTTC	CASSLAHEQFF
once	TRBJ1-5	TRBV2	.	TGTGCCAGCAGCAGGGGAGGGAATCAGCCCCAGCATTTT	CASSRGGNQPQHF
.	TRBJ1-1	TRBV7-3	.	TGTGCCAGCAGCACAATTGGGGGGGGAGCGAGAGCTTTCTTT	CASSTIGGGARAFF